The clone carrying this T cell receptor beta chain was observed at least ten times. CDR3 length equals 15 residues. The ends lost 5 bases at V and 3 bases at J; junction bases unmatched: 6. Germline CDR1 reads SGHTA; CDR2 reads FQGNSA. This record comes from a study of blood T cells in healthy people across ages. Using a J-beta primer mix together with a sample-barcoded 5' primer, a second PCR was run for roughly 6 to 11 cycles. TCRdb reanalysed the 5' RACE reads using MiXCR and keeps one entry per CDR3 protein. The profile shows 1.5 million to 2 million distinct CDR3 sequences, 28% of them singletons.

This sequence joins TRBV7-2 and TRBJ2-7; 11 bases are shared with TRBD2. Sequencing was performed on blood. The sequence was collected from a woman aged 25 to 39 in good health. CDR3 in DNA: TGTGCCAGCAGCCCCCGACTAGCGGGGCACTACGAGCAGTACTTC. It is translated as CASSPRLAGHYEQYF.